Included here is one T cell receptor (beta chain) sequence, with context. Its antigen is unknown. The data were obtained in a study of cytomegalovirus exposure and HLA in healthy donors. Donors likely had unrecorded immune exposures despite being nominally healthy when sampled. Losses at the gene ends were 6 bases for V and 3 bases for J; bases not matched to a gene: 7. The germline V gene encodes CDR1 SNHLY and CDR2 FYNNEI. The CDR3 covers 14 residues. Primers included in the PCR were 60 Vbeta and 13 Jbeta primers. TCRdb keeps only in-frame clones here, not all; method: immunoSEQ multiplex PCR. The sample lists about 140,000 clones; roughly three quarters were seen once. Findings and limits, study-wide: Sequencing probably produced one cluster of sequence variants that were highly shared. TCR beta chain V- and J-gene trimming was linked, in a later analysis, to a missense variant in DCLRE1C.

The material sequenced was PBMCs. The rearrangement links TRBV2 to TRBJ2-7; TRBD1 agrees at 8 bases. The source of this sequence is a man aged 25-45 years in good health and CMV-seronegative. The CDR3 loop reads CASSRDRQGYEQYF. DNA of the CDR3: TGTGCCAGCAGCCGGGACAGGCAGGGCTACGAGCAGTACTTC.